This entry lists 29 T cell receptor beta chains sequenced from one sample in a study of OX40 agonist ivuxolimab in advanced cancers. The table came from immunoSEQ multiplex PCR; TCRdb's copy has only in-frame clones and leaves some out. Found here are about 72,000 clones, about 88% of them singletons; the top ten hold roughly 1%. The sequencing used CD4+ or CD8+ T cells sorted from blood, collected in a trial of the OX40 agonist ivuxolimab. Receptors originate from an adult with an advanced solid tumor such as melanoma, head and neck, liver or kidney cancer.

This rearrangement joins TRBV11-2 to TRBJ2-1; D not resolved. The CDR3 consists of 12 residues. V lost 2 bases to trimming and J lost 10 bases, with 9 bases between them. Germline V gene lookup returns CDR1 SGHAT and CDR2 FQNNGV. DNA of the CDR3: TGTGCCAGCAGCTTATTCGAAGGGGAGCAGTTCTTC. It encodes CASSLFEGEQFF.

Written as DNA, the CDR3 is TGTGCCAGCAGTTTCGACCCGGGACAGTCTAGCACAGATACGCAGTATTTT. Translation gives CASSFDPGQSSTDTQYF. J is TRBJ2-3 and V is TRBV2, with TRBD1 matching over 7 bases. The V gene end was trimmed by 5 bases and the J gene end by 0 bases; junction bases not matched to a gene: 11. CDR3 length equals 17 residues. Germline CDR1 SNHLY, CDR2 FYNNEI.

The DNA for the CDR3 is TGTGCCAGCACCACCTCGCGGGGGGCGCAGCCCCAGCATTTT. This sequence encodes CASTTSRGAQPQHF. V and J are TRBV6-5 and TRBJ1-5, with D possibly matching TRBD1 (6 bases). The length of the CDR3 is 14 residues. Trimming took off 7 bases at V and 7 bases at J, with 17 bases between the two ends. Per germline, CDR1 MNHEY and CDR2 SVGAGI.

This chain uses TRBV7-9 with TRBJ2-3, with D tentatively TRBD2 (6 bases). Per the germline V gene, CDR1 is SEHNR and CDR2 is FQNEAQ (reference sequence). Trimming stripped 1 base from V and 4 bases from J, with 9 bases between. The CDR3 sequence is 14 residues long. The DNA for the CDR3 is TGTGCCAGCAGCTTAGACGGGACTTCAGATACGCAGTATTTT. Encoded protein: CASSLDGTSDTQYF.

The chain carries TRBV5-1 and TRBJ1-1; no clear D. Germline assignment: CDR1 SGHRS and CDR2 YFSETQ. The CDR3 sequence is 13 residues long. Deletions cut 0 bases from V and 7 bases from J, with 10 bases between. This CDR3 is CASSLGPGNEAFF. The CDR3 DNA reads TGCGCCAGCAGCTTGGGGCCGGGAAATGAAGCTTTCTTT.

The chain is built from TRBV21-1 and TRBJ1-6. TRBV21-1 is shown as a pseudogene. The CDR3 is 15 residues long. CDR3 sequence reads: CASSKEGGGNSPLHF. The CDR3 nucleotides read TGTGCCAGCAGCAAAGAGGGGGGGGGCAATTCACCCCTCCACTTT.

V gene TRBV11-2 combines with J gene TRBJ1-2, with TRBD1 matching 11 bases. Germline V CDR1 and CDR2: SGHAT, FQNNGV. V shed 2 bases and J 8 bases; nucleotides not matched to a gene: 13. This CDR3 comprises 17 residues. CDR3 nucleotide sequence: TGTGCCAGCAGCTTACGCAACTCCGGACAGGGGGCCCGGGGCTACACCTTC. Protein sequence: CASSLRNSGQGARGYTF.

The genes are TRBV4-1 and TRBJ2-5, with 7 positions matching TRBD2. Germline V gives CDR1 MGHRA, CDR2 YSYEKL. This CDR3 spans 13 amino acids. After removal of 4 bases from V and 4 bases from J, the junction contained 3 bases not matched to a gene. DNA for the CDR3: TGCGCCAGCAGCCTGGCGGGGGTAGAGACCCAGTACTTC. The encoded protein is CASSLAGVETQYF.

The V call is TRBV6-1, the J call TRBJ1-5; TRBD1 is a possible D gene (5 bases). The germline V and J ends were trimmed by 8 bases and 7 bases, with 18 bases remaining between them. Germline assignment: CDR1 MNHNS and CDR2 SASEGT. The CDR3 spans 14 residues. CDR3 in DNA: TGTGCCAGCGCCGAGGGGTCACCCCAACAGCCCCAGCATTTT. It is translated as CASAEGSPQQPQHF.

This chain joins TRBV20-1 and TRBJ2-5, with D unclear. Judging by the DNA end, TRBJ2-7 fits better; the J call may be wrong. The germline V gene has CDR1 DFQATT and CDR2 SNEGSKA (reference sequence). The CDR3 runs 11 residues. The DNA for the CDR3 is TGCAGTGCTAGAAAATTCTACGAGCAGTACTTC. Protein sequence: CSARKFYEQYF.

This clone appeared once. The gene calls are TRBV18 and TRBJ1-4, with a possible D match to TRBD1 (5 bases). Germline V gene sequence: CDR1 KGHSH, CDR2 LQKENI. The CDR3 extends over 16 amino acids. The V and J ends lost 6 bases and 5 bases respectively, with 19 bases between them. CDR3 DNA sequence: TGTGCCAGCTCCCCCTATACCGGGACTAACAATGAAAAACTGTTTTTT. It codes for CASSPYTGTNNEKLFF. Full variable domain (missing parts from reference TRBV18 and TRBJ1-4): NAGVMQNPRHLVRRRGQEARLRCSPMKGHSHVYWYRQLPEEGLKFMVYLQKENIIDESGMPKERFSAEFPKEGPSILRIQQVVRGDSAAYFCASSPYTGTNNEKLFFGSGTQLSVL.

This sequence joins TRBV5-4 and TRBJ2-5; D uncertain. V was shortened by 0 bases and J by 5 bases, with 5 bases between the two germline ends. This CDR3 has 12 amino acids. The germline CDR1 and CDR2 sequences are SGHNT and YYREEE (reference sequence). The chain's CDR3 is CASSLDVETQYF. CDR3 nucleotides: TGTGCCAGCAGCTTGGATGTTGAGACCCAGTACTTC.

The CDR3 region is CASSRLGRGETQYF. CDR3 nucleotide sequence: TGCGCCAGCAGCCGCCTAGGGAGGGGGGAGACCCAGTACTTC. The chain combines TRBV4-1 with TRBJ2-5; perhaps TRBD2 as D (7 bases). The CDR3 is 14 residues long. Germline CDR1 reads MGHRA; CDR2 reads YSYEKL. V was cut by 4 bases and J by 5 bases, with 14 bases left in between.

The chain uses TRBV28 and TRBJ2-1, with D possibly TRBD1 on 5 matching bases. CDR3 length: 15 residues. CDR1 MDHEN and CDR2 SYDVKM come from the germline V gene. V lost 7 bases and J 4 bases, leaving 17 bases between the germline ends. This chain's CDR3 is CASTPSYTGYNEQFF. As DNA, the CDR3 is TGTGCCAGCACTCCTTCCTACACAGGTTACAATGAGCAGTTCTTC. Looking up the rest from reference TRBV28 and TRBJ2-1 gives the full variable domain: DVKVTQSSRYLVKRTGEKVFLECVQDMDHENMFWYRQDPGLGLRLIYFSYDVKMKEKGDIPEGYSVSREKKERFSLILESASTNQTSMYLCASTPSYTGYNEQFFGPGTRLTVL.

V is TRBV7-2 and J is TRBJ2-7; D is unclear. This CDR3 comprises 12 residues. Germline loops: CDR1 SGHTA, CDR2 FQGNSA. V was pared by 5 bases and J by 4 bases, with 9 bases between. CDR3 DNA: TGTGCCAGCAGCCGCCCCGCGTACGAGCAGTACTTC. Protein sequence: CASSRPAYEQYF. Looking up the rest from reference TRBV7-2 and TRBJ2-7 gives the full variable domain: GAGVSQSPSNKVTEKGKDVELRCDPISGHTALYWYRQSLGQGLEFLIYFQGNSAPDKSGLPSDRFSAERTGGSVSTLTIQRTQQEDSAVYLCASSRPAYEQYFGPGTRLTVT.

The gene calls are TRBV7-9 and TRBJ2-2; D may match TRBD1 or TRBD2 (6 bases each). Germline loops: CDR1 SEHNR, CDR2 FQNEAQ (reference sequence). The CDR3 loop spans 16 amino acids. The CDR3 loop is CANPTFGGSNTGELFF. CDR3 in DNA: TGTGCGAACCCGACGTTCGGGGGCTCGAACACCGGGGAGCTGTTTTTT.

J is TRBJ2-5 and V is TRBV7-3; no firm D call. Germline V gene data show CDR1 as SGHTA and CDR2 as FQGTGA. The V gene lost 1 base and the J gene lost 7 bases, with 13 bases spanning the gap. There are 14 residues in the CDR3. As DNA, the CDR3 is TGTGCCAGCAGCTTAAGCGGCCCCCGAGGGACCCAGTACTTC. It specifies CASSLSGPRGTQYF.

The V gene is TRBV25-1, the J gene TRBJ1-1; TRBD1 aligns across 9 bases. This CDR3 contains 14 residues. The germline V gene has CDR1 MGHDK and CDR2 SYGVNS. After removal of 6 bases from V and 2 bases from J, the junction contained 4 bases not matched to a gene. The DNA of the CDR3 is TGTGCCAGCAGGCCGACAGGGGGAAACACTGAAGCTTTCTTT. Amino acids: CASRPTGGNTEAFF.

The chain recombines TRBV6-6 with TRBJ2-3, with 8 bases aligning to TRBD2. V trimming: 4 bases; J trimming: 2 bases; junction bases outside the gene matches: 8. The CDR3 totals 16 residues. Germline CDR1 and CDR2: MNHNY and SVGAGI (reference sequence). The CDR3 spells CASSFPVAGLTDTQYF. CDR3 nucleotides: TGTGCCAGCAGTTTTCCCGTAGCGGGACTCACAGATACGCAGTATTTT.

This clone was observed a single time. The CDR3 protein is CASSGSGSSPLHF. The CDR3 DNA follows: TGTGCCAGCAGTGGATCAGGGAGTTCACCCCTCCACTTT. V is TRBV28 and J is TRBJ1-6; tentative D call: TRBD1 (5 bases). CDR3 length: 13 amino acids. The V gene lost 5 bases and the J gene lost 9 bases, with 11 bases spanning the gap. The germline CDR1 and CDR2 sequences are MDHEN and SYDVKM.

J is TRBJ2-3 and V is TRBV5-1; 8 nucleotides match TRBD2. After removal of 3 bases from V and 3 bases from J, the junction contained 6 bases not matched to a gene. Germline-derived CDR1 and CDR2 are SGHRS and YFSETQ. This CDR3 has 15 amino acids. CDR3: CASSSQGLGTDTQYF. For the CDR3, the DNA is TGCGCCAGCAGCTCGCAGGGACTAGGGACAGATACGCAGTATTTT.

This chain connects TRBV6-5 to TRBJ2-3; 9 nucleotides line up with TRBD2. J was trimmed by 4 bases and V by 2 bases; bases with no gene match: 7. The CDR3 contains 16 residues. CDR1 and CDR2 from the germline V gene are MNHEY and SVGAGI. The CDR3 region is CASSYARRGGADTQYF. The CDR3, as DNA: TGTGCCAGCAGTTACGCCCGGCGCGGGGGGGCAGATACGCAGTATTTT.

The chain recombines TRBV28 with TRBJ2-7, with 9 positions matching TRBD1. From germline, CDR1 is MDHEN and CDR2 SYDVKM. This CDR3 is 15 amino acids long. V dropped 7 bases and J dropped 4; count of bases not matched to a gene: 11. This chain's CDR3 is CASNAPGTGLYEQYF. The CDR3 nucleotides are TGTGCCAGCAACGCCCCCGGGACAGGGTTATACGAGCAGTACTTC. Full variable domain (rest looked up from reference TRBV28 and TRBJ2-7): DVKVTQSSRYLVKRTGEKVFLECVQDMDHENMFWYRQDPGLGLRLIYFSYDVKMKEKGDIPEGYSVSREKKERFSLILESASTNQTSMYLCASNAPGTGLYEQYFGPGTRLTVT.

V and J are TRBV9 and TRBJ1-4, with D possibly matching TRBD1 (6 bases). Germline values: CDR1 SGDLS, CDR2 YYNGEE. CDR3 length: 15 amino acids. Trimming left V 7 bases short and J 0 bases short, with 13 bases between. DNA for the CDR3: TGTGCCAGCGCCCAAACAGGGACAACTAATGAAAAACTGTTTTTT. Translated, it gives CASAQTGTTNEKLFF.

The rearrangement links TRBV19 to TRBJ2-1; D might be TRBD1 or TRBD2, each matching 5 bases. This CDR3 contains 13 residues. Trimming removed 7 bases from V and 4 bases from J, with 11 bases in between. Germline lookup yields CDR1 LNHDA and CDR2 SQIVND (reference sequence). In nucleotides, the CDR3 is TGTGCCAGTATCGGGGACGGGTACAATGAGCAGTTCTTC. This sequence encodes CASIGDGYNEQFF.

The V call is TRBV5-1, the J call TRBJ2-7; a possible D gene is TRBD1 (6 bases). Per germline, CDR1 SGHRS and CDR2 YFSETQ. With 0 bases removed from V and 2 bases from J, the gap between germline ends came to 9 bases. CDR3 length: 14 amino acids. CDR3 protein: CASSLGDNPYEQYF. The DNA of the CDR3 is TGCGCCAGCAGCTTGGGGGACAACCCCTACGAGCAGTACTTC. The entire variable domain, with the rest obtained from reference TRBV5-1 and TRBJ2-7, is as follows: KAGVTQTPRYLIKTRGQQVTLSCSPISGHRSVSWYQQTPGQGLQFLFEYFSETQRNKGNFPGRFSGRQFSNSRSEMNVSTLELGDSALYLCASSLGDNPYEQYFGPGTRLTVT.

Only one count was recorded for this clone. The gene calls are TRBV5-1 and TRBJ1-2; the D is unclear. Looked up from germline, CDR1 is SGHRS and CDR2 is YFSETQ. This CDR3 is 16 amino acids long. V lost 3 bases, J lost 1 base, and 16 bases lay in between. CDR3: CASSSEGSQNNYGYTF. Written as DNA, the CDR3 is TGCGCCAGCAGCTCGGAAGGGAGCCAGAATAACTATGGCTACACCTTC.

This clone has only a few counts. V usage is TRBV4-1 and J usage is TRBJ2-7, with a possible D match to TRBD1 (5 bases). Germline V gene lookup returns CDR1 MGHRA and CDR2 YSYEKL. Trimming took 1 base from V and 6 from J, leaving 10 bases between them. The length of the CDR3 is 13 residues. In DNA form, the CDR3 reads TGCGCCAGCAGCCAAGCTCAGGGTCGCGAGCAGTACTTC. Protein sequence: CASSQAQGREQYF.

This CDR3 is CASSIRDRRGAPSTDTQYF. The CDR3 coding sequence is TGTGCCAGTAGTATACGGGATCGAAGGGGCGCCCCTTCCACAGATACGCAGTATTTT. The chain recombines TRBV19 with TRBJ2-3, with D possibly called TRBD1 or TRBD2 (5 bases each). CDR3 length equals 19 residues. V gave up 2 bases and J gave up 2 bases, with 23 bases separating them. Germline V gene sequence: CDR1 LNHDA, CDR2 SQIVND (reference sequence).